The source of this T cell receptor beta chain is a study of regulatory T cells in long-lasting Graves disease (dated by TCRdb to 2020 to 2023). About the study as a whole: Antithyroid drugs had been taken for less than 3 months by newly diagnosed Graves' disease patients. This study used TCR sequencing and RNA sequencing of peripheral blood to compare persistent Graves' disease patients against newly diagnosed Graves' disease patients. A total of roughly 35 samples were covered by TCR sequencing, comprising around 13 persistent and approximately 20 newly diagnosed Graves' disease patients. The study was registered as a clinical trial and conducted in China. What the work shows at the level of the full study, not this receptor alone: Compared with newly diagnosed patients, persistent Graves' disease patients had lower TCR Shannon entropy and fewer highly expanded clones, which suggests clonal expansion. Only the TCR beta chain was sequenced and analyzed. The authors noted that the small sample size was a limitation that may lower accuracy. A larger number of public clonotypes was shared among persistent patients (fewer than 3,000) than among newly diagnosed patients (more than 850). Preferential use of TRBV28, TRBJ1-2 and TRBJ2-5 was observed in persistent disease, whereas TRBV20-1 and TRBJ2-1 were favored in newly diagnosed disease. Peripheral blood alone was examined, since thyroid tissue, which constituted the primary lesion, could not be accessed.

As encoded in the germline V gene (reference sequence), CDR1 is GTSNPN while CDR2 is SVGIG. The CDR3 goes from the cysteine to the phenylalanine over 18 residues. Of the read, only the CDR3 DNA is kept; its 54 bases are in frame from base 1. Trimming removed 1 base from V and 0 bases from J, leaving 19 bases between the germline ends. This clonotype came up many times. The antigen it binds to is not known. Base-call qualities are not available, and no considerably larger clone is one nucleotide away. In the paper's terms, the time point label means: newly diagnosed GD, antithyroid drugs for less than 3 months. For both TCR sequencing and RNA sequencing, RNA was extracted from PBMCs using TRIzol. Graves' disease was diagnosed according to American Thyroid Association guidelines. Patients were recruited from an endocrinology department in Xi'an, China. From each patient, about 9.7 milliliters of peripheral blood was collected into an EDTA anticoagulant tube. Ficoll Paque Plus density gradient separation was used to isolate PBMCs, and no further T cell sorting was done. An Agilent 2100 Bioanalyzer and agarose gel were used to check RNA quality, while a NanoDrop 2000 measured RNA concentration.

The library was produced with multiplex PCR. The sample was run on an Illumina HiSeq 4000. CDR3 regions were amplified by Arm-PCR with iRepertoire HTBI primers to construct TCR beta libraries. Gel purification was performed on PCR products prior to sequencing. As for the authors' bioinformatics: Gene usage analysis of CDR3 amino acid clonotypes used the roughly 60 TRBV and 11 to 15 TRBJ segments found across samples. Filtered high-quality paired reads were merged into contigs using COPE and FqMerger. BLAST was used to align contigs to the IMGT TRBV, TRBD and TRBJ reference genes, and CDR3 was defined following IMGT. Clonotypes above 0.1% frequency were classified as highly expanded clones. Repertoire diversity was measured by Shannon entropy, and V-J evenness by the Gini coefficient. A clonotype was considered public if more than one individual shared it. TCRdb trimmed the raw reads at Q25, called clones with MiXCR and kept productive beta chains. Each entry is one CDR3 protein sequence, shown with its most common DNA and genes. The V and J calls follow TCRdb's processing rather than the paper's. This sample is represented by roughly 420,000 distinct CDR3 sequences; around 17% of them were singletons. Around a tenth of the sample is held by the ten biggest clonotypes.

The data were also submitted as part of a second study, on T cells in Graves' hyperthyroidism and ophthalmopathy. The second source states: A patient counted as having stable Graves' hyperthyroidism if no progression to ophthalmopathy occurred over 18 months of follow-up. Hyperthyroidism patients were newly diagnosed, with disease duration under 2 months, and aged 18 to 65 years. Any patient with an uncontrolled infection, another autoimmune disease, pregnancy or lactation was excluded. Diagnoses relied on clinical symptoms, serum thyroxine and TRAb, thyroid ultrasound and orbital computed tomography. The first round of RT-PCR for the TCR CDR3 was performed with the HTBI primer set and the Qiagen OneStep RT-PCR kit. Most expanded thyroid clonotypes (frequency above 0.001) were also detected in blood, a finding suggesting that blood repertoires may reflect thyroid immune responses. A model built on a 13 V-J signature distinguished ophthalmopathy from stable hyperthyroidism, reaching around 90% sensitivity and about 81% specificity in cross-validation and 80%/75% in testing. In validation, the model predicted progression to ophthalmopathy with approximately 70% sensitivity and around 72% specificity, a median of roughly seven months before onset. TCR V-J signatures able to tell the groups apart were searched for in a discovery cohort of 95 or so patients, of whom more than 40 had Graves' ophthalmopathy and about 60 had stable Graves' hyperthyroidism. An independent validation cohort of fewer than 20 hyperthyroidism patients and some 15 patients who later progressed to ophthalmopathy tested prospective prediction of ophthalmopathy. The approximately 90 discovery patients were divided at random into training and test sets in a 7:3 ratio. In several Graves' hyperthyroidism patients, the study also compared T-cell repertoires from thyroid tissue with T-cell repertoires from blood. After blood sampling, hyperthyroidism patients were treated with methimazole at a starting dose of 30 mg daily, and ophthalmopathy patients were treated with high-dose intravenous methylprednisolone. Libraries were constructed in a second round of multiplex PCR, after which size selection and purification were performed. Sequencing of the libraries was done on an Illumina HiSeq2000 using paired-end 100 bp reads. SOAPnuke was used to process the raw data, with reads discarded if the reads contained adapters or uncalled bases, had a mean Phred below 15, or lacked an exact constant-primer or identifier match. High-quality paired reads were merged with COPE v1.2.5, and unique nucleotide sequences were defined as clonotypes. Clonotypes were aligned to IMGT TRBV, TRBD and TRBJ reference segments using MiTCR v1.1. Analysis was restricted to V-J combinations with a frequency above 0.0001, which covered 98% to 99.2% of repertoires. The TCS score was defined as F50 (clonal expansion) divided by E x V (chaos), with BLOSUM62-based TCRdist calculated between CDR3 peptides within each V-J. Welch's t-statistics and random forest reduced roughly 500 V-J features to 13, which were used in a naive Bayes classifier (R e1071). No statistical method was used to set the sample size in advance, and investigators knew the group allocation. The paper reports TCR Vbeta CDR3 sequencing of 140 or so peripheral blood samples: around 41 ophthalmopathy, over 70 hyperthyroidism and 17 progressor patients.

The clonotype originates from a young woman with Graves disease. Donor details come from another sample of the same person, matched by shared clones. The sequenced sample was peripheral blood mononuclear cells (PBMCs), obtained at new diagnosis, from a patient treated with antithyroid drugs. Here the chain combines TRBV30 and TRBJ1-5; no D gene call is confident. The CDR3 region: CAWSAHNSVPNSNQPQHF. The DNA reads TGTGCCTGGAGTGCCCATAACAGCGTCCCGAATAGCAATCAGCCCCAGCATTTT.